A single sample is the source of the 20 T cell receptor beta chains below, sequenced in a study of OX40 agonist ivuxolimab in advanced cancers. The assay was immunoSEQ multiplex PCR, and TCRdb's table has in-frame clones only and misses some. The sample includes more than 65,000 clones, around 85% of them seen just once. The material sequenced was CD4+ or CD8+ T cells sorted from blood, taken in a trial of the OX40 agonist ivuxolimab. Every receptor here comes from an adult with an advanced solid tumor such as melanoma, head and neck, liver or kidney cancer.

CDR3 nucleotides: TGTGCCAGCAGCTTAGGGGACAGGGGGCTATTGGGCACTGAAGCTTTCTTT. Its translation is CASSLGDRGLLGTEAFF. J is TRBJ1-1 and V is TRBV7-6; 12 bases fit TRBD1. The ends lost 1 base at V and 4 bases at J; junction bases unmatched: 7. The germline gives CDR1 SGHVS, CDR2 FNYEAQ. This CDR3 is 17 amino acids long.

The V and J genes are TRBV9 and TRBJ2-2; D possibly corresponds to TRBD2 (5 bases). The CDR3 runs 18 residues. Germline V gene data show CDR1 as SGDLS and CDR2 as YYNGEE. Trimming took 0 bases from V and 0 from J, leaving 15 bases between them. CDR3 protein: CASSVAHGEPANTGELFF. The CDR3 DNA reads TGTGCCAGCAGCGTAGCCCATGGGGAGCCCGCGAACACCGGGGAGCTGTTTTTT.

This clone was detected once. The chain carries TRBV7-8 and TRBJ1-3; 10 bases map to TRBD1. The J segment lost 2 bases and the V segment lost 5 bases, leaving 3 bases of the junction unmatched. Germline CDR1 is SGHVS and CDR2 is FQNEAQ. The CDR3 loop spans 15 amino acids. CDR3 residues: CASSADRGPGNTIYF. As DNA, the CDR3 is TGTGCCAGCAGCGCAGACAGGGGGCCTGGAAACACCATATATTTT.

This sequence joins TRBV2 and TRBJ1-1, with D uncertain. The CDR3 spans 13 residues. Trimming shortened V by 4 bases and J by 3 bases, and 9 bases separated the two germline ends. The germline V gene encodes CDR1 SNHLY and CDR2 FYNNEI. Written as DNA, the CDR3 is TGTGCCAGCAGTGCCCGGGGAGACACTGAAGCTTTCTTT. Translation gives CASSARGDTEAFF.

The chain links TRBV28 to TRBJ1-6; D call uncertain. The V end was cut by 6 bases, the J end by 7 bases, with 16 bases between. This CDR3 spans 15 amino acids. CDR1 is MDHEN, CDR2 SYDVKM, per germline. For the CDR3, the DNA is TGTGCCAGCAGCGCCGCAGACGGCGAAAATTCACCCCTCCACTTT. Its protein is CASSAADGENSPLHF.

V usage is TRBV7-8 and J usage is TRBJ2-7; 8 nucleotides match TRBD1. V lost 5 bases and J lost 9; bases outside the gene matches: 12. The CDR3 loop spans 14 amino acids. Germline V gives CDR1 SGHVS, CDR2 FQNEAQ. The CDR3 DNA sequence: TGTGCCAGCAGCCTCCGACAGGGGCCGGAGGTGCAGTACTTC. It translates to CASSLRQGPEVQYF. Complete variable domain (other parts from reference TRBV7-8 and TRBJ2-7): GAGVSQSPRYKVAKRGQDVALRCDPISGHVSLFWYQQALGQGPEFLTYFQNEAQLDKSGLPSDRFFAERPEGSVSTLKIQRTQQEDSAVYLCASSLRQGPEVQYFGPGTRLTVT.

In this sample, this clone turned up a few times. CDR3 sequence reads: CASSLFTSGQETQYF. The CDR3, as DNA: TGCGCCAGCAGCTTGTTTACTAGCGGCCAAGAGACCCAGTACTTC. The rearrangement links TRBV5-1 to TRBJ2-5; the match to TRBD2 covers 8 bases. Germline V gene lookup returns CDR1 SGHRS and CDR2 YFSETQ. The CDR3 spans 15 residues. Trimming cost V 1 base and J 1 base; bases outside gene matches: 3.

This chain links TRBV7-2 with TRBJ2-7; TRBD1 might be the D (5 bases). This CDR3 region has 14 residues. Per the germline V gene, CDR1 is SGHTA and CDR2 is FQGNSA. V lost 5 bases to trimming and J lost 3 bases, with 14 bases between them. CDR3 loop: CASSLPGHYYEQYF. In DNA form, the CDR3 reads TGTGCCAGCAGCCTGCCCGGACACTACTACGAGCAGTACTTC.

The chain links TRBV7-6 to TRBJ2-3; D ambiguous. Per germline, CDR1 SGHVS and CDR2 FNYEAQ. The ends were cut back, 2 bases at V and 5 bases at J, with 11 bases in the middle. CDR3 size: 14 residues. The CDR3, as DNA: TGTGCCAGCAGCTTATCGGCTCTCTTAGATACGCAGTATTTT. This translates into CASSLSALLDTQYF.

This chain connects TRBV14 to TRBJ2-1; 10 bases fit TRBD2. The CDR3 runs to 15 residues. CDR1 and CDR2 (germline): SGHDN, FVKESK. V gave up 3 bases and J gave up 7 bases; unmatched junction bases: 6. As DNA, the CDR3 is TGTGCCAGCAGCCAGCCACTAGCGGGGAGGAATGAGCAGTTCTTC. It translates to CASSQPLAGRNEQFF.

This rearrangement joins TRBV2 to TRBJ2-5; tentatively, D is TRBD2 (5 bases). V was clipped by 2 bases and J by 7 bases, with 17 bases between them. CDR3 length equals 15 residues. Germline V gives CDR1 SNHLY, CDR2 FYNNEI. Here the CDR3 DNA reads TGTGCCAGCAGTGAAAGACACGAGGGTTTCTTGACCCAGTACTTC. It specifies CASSERHEGFLTQYF. Supplemented by reference TRBV2 and TRBJ2-5, the full variable domain reads EPEVTQTPSHQVTQMGQEVILRCVPISNHLYFYWYRQILGQKVEFLVSFYNNEISEKSEIFDDQFSVERPDGSNFTLKIRSTKLEDSAMYFCASSERHEGFLTQYFGPGTRLLVL.

The chain joins TRBV29-1 to TRBJ2-3; D gene uncertain. Germline CDR1 reads SQVTM; CDR2 reads ANQGSEA. This CDR3 region has 14 residues. Trimming took 7 bases from V and 2 from J, leaving 16 bases between them. The CDR3 DNA reads TGCAGCGCGGAGAAAGCCTCCATCACAGATACGCAGTATTTT. Amino acids: CSAEKASITDTQYF.

The chain has TRBV18 and TRBJ2-1; 11 nucleotides agree with TRBD1. This CDR3 is built from 16 residues. V lost 4 bases and J lost 3; bases outside the gene matches: 5. Germline V gives CDR1 KGHSH, CDR2 LQKENI. This CDR3 reads CASSLSGTGGYNEQFF. CDR3 sequence (DNA): TGTGCCAGCTCACTTTCCGGGACAGGGGGCTACAATGAGCAGTTCTTC.

The chain couples TRBV13 to TRBJ1-2; 7 bases line up with TRBD1. This CDR3 spans 13 amino acids. Germline lookup yields CDR1 PRHDT and CDR2 FYEKMQ (reference sequence). V gave up 5 bases and J gave up 7 bases; unmatched junction bases: 7. The chain's CDR3 is CASSRDREAGYTF. The CDR3 bases are TGTGCCAGCAGCCGAGACAGGGAAGCTGGCTACACCTTC.

The V and J genes are TRBV15 and TRBJ1-2, with TRBD1 as a possible D gene (6 bases). This CDR3 spans 14 amino acids. V lost 7 bases to trimming and J lost 0 bases, with 12 bases between them. The germline V gene has CDR1 LNHNV and CDR2 YYDKDF (reference sequence). The CDR3 sequence is CATTRDTANYGYTF. Here the CDR3 DNA reads TGTGCCACCACGCGGGACACGGCTAACTATGGCTACACCTTC.

The DNA for the CDR3 is TGTGCCAGTACCCTGAGCCTAGTTACCACCGGGGAGCTGTTTTTT. Protein: CASTLSLVTTGELFF. V and J are TRBV19 and TRBJ2-2; D call uncertain. The germline V and J ends were trimmed by 7 bases and 4 bases, with 16 bases remaining between them. The CDR3 runs to 15 residues. Germline values: CDR1 LNHDA, CDR2 SQIVND (reference sequence).

The chain has TRBV13 and TRBJ2-3; 10 bases align to TRBD2. From germline, CDR1 is PRHDT and CDR2 FYEKMQ (reference sequence). V was pared by 5 bases and J by 5 bases, with 10 bases of the junction left unmatched. The CDR3 extends over 16 amino acids. CDR3 loop: CASSTPLAGGRDTQYF. The CDR3 nucleotides read TGTGCCAGCAGCACTCCATTAGCGGGGGGTCGAGATACGCAGTATTTT.

The chain couples TRBV2 to TRBJ1-2, with D perhaps matching TRBD1 (6 bases). The V gene's germline CDR1 is SNHLY and CDR2 FYNNEI. V lost 5 bases and J lost 0, with 13 bases in between. The CDR3 extends over 15 amino acids. The DNA for the CDR3 is TGTGCCAGCAGTCAGGACAGTCCCGCTAACTATGGCTACACCTTC. Translating it yields CASSQDSPANYGYTF.

This clone was detected once. Written as DNA, the CDR3 is TGCGCCAGCAGCTTGTTTGGGGACTCCAATCAGCCCCAGCATTTT. This encodes CASSLFGDSNQPQHF. The chain couples TRBV5-1 to TRBJ1-5, with D possibly being TRBD1 (5 bases). This CDR3 has 15 amino acids. Deletions cut 1 base from V and 3 bases from J, with 11 bases between. The germline CDR1 and CDR2 sequences are SGHRS and YFSETQ.

CDR3 residues: CASSDRNYGYTF. The CDR3 nucleotides are TGTGCCAGCAGTGACAGGAACTATGGCTACACCTTC. The genes are TRBV6-4 and TRBJ1-2; D remains ambiguous. The CDR3 is made up of 12 amino acids. Germline CDR1 MRHNA, CDR2 SNTAGT. V shed 2 bases and J shed 2 bases, with 3 bases lying between them.